This T cell receptor (beta chain) was sequenced in a study of beta chain features in type 1 diabetes. Per germline, CDR1 SGHDN and CDR2 FVKESK. The CDR3 runs 14 residues. Trimming cost V 7 bases and J 2 bases; bases outside gene matches: 5. By its share, this clone is medium-sized (0.01 to 0.1%). What was sequenced were expressed TCRB transcripts, since all of the isolated RNA had been reverse transcribed. Clones were sequenced by immunoSEQ multiplex PCR, and TCRdb holds only the in-frame ones, with some missing. The sample lists around 160,000 clones; under 60% were seen once. Sequencing used Tregs from blood. The source is a man aged 18 to 30 in good health. This chain joins TRBV14 and TRBJ2-7; 10 bases align to TRBD1. The CDR3 coding sequence is TGTGCCAGCAAGTGGACAGGGGGTACCTACGAGCAGTACTTC. Residues: CASKWTGGTYEQYF. The full variable domain, completed using reference TRBV14 and TRBJ2-7, is EAGVTQFPSHSVIEKGQTVTLRCDPISGHDNLYWYRRVMGKEIKFLLHFVKESKQDESGMPNNRFLAERTGGTYSTLKVQPAELEDSGVYFCASKWTGGTYEQYFGPGTRLTVT.